This record concerns one T cell receptor (beta chain) sequence. Its target is unknown. The protocol was immunoSEQ multiplex PCR, while the TCRdb copy is restricted to in-frame clones and leaves out a portion. The sample has roughly 96,000 clones; roughly nine tenths are singletons. This entry comes from a study of graft-versus-host responses after intestinal transplantation. About the research overall: Among the recipients, all got anti-thymocyte globulin induction and then tacrolimus and steroids for about three years.

Study-level points and caveats: Some GvH clones appeared in ileal mucosa or blood before recipient bone marrow. Subjects displaying graft-donor T cell macrochimerism possessed elevated graft-versus-host to host-versus-graft clonal ratios inside allografts. Early post-transplant HvG declines tracked with peak circulating GvH clone levels.

This CDR3 comprises 15 residues. V gave up 7 bases and J gave up 8 bases; unmatched junction bases: 10. Germline values: CDR1 LNHNV, CDR2 YYDKDF (reference sequence). V usage is TRBV15 and J usage is TRBJ1-6, with TRBD1 matching over 8 bases. The sequence derives from a human donor who received an intestinal transplant. The source material was unstimulated CD8+ T cells sorted from spleen or lymph node cells, sampled before intestinal transplant. The CDR3 bases are TGTGCCACCAAAATTGACAGGGGCGGCGATTCACCCCTCCACTTT. It translates to CATKIDRGGDSPLHF.